Shown below are 15 T cell receptor beta chains from a single sample sequenced in a study of CD8+ T cells in alopecia areata. Treatment: oral pan-JAK inhibitor, 5-10 mg twice daily. In each case, RNA was isolated and then reverse transcribed into cDNA as the sequencing template. Some clones are missing from TCRdb's copy, which holds only in-frame ones; the method was immunoSEQ multiplex PCR. Found here are around 270,000 clones, about three fifths of them singletons; the top ten hold approximately 2%. Specimen: CD4+ T cells sorted from blood, collected at week 24, from a patient treated with tofacitinib. All receptors derive from a human donor with alopecia areata.

The chain recombines TRBV30 with TRBJ2-7; D is uncertain. Germline values: CDR1 GTSNPN, CDR2 SVGIG (reference sequence). Trimming took off 0 bases at V and 7 bases at J, with 13 bases between the two ends. CDR3 length equals 13 residues. The CDR3 region has the DNA TGTGCCTGGAGTGTAGGTGGAGTTTTGGAGCAGTACTTC. Its protein product is CAWSVGGVLEQYF.

This chain joins TRBV2 and TRBJ2-5; 7 bases line up with TRBD2. CDR3 length: 14 residues. Unmatched junction bases numbered 3, after V lost 4 bases and J lost 1 base. Germline V gene lookup returns CDR1 SNHLY and CDR2 FYNNEI. CDR3 in DNA: TGTGCCAGCAGTGGCGGGAGAGCCCAAGAGACCCAGTACTTC. It is translated as CASSGGRAQETQYF.

The V gene is TRBV30, the J gene TRBJ1-6; TRBD1 matches at 10 bases. V was pared by 8 bases and J by 8 bases, with 6 bases of the junction left unmatched. The germline V gene has CDR1 GTSNPN and CDR2 SVGIG (reference sequence). The CDR3 consists of 13 residues. CDR3: CASRGTGDSPLHF. The CDR3 bases are TGTGCCAGCCGGGGGACAGGGGATTCACCCCTCCACTTT.

V and J are TRBV27 and TRBJ2-7, with TRBD1 matching over 9 bases. With V trimmed by 1 base and J by 2 bases, 6 bases remained unmatched. Germline CDR1 and CDR2: MNHEY and SMNVEV (reference sequence). This CDR3 comprises 16 residues. Written as DNA, the CDR3 is TGTGCCAGCAGTTTATTTGGGACAGGGAGCGCCTACGAGCAGTACTTC. Amino acids: CASSLFGTGSAYEQYF.

The rearrangement joins TRBV30 to TRBJ1-5; TRBD1 is a possible D gene (5 bases). Per germline, CDR1 GTSNPN and CDR2 SVGIG (reference sequence). The CDR3 loop spans 14 amino acids. Trimming left V 1 base short and J 1 base short, with 8 bases between. The CDR3 DNA follows: TGTGCCTGGAGTGCGTACAGGAGCAATCAGCCCCAGCATTTT. Translating gives CAWSAYRSNQPQHF.

This clone was detected only a few times. The rearrangement joins TRBV29-1 to TRBJ2-3; D perhaps matches TRBD2 (5 bases). The V gene lost 6 bases and the J gene lost 6 bases, with 7 bases spanning the gap. CDR3 size: 10 residues. Per germline, CDR1 SQVTM and CDR2 ANQGSEA. In DNA, the CDR3 is TGCAGCGTCGGGGAGGATACGCAGTATTTT. It encodes CSVGEDTQYF.

The chain combines TRBV9 with TRBJ2-2, with TRBD2 identical over 9 bases. CDR3 size: 15 residues. The V gene end was trimmed by 2 bases and the J gene end by 4 bases; junction bases not matched to a gene: 3. Germline V CDR1 and CDR2: SGDLS, YYNGEE. CDR3 sequence: CASSVALAGTGELFF. In DNA form, the CDR3 reads TGTGCCAGCAGCGTGGCACTAGCGGGCACCGGGGAGCTGTTTTTT.

This rearrangement joins TRBV9 to TRBJ2-7; TRBD1 aligns across 9 bases. V trimming: 0 bases; J trimming: 3 bases; junction bases outside the gene matches: 4. This CDR3 is 15 amino acids long. Germline V lookup: CDR1 SGDLS, CDR2 YYNGEE. The CDR3 is CASSVAGTGIYEQYF. CDR3 DNA: TGTGCCAGCAGCGTAGCCGGGACAGGGATCTACGAGCAGTACTTC.

This rearrangement joins TRBV11-2 to TRBJ2-1; tentative D call: TRBD2 (5 bases). Deletions cut 5 bases from V and 2 bases from J, with 7 bases between. The germline V gene has CDR1 SGHAT and CDR2 FQNNGV. The CDR3 runs to 13 residues. The CDR3 here is CASSTGAYNEQFF. In nucleotides, the CDR3 is TGTGCCAGCAGCACCGGGGCCTACAATGAGCAGTTCTTC. Full variable domain (rest looked up from reference TRBV11-2 and TRBJ2-1): EAGVAQSPRYKIIEKRQSVAFWCNPISGHATLYWYQQILGQGPKLLIQFQNNGVVDDSQLPKDRFSAERLKGVDSTLKIQPAKLEDSAVYLCASSTGAYNEQFFGPGTRLTVL.

The V and J genes are TRBV28 and TRBJ2-1, with D perhaps matching TRBD2 (5 bases). Per the germline V gene, CDR1 is MDHEN and CDR2 is SYDVKM. Trimming cost V 10 bases and J 5 bases, with 18 bases left between them. The CDR3 sequence is 14 residues long. The CDR3, as DNA: TGTGCCACTCTTAACCTAGGACTCAACAATGAGCAGTTCTTC. Its translation: CATLNLGLNNEQFF.

This clone has just a few counts. This chain links TRBV10-3 with TRBJ2-2, with D possibly matching TRBD2 (6 bases). Germline values: CDR1 ENHRY, CDR2 SYGVKD. Trimming left V 8 bases short and J 3 bases short, with 10 bases between. This CDR3 comprises 13 residues. CDR3 sequence (DNA): TGTGCCATCGCGGGACTCGACACCGGGGAGCTGTTTTTT. This codes for CAIAGLDTGELFF.

The gene calls are TRBV11-2 and TRBJ2-1, with D possibly matching TRBD1 (6 bases). Trimming shortened V by 5 bases and J by 2 bases, and 10 bases separated the two germline ends. CDR3 length: 14 residues. Germline V lookup: CDR1 SGHAT, CDR2 FQNNGV. DNA of the CDR3: TGTGCCAGCAGCCTCGGACAGCCCTACAATGAGCAGTTCTTC. Its protein is CASSLGQPYNEQFF.

The genes are TRBV27 and TRBJ2-3, with TRBD2 matching 11 bases. The junction had 8 bases not matched to a gene; V was cut back by 5 bases and J by 4 bases. CDR1 is MNHEY and CDR2 is SMNVEV in the germline V gene (reference sequence). The CDR3 loop spans 16 amino acids. The CDR3: CASSPRLAGNSDTQYF. The CDR3 region has the DNA TGTGCCAGCAGTCCTCGACTAGCGGGGAATTCAGATACGCAGTATTTT.

This sequence joins TRBV4-2 and TRBJ2-5; tentatively, D is TRBD2 (5 bases). V lost 4 bases to trimming and J lost 4 bases, with 13 bases between them. This CDR3 contains 14 residues. The V gene's germline CDR1 is LGHNA and CDR2 YNFKEQ. The chain's CDR3 is CASSPFRGSETQYF. The CDR3 DNA reads as TGTGCCAGCAGCCCTTTTCGGGGATCAGAGACCCAGTACTTC.

The genes are TRBV18 and TRBJ2-5; possibly TRBD1 for D (6 bases). Trimming pared 6 bases from V and 5 bases from J, leaving 19 bases between. The CDR3 is made up of 15 amino acids. From germline, CDR1 is KGHSH and CDR2 LQKENI. In DNA, the CDR3 is TGTGCCAGCTCCCTTATGGCACAGGGAGAGGAGACCCAGTACTTC. As protein: CASSLMAQGEETQYF.